This T cell receptor (beta chain) derives from a study of T cells in Graves' hyperthyroidism and ophthalmopathy. The investigators amplified TCR beta CDR3 regions from RNA transcripts. HTBI primers were used for first-round RT-PCR of the TCR CDR3. Via MiXCR, TCRdb re-called the multiplex PCR reads, giving one row per CDR3 protein. The sample lists hundreds of thousands of distinct CDR3 sequences, less than 25% occurring once. This clonotype was counted once. The CDR3 has 13 residues. The V gene lost 5 bases and the J gene lost 7 bases, with 15 bases spanning the gap. Germline CDR1 reads MNHEY; CDR2 reads SMNVEV (reference sequence).

The chain carries TRBV27 and TRBJ2-7; D possibly corresponds to TRBD2 (5 bases). The receptor comes from a young man with Graves' ophthalmopathy. Sequenced sample: blood. The DNA for the CDR3 is TGTGCCAGCAGTCCGGCTAGCTTCTGGGAGCAGTACTTC. Amino acids: CASSPASFWEQYF.